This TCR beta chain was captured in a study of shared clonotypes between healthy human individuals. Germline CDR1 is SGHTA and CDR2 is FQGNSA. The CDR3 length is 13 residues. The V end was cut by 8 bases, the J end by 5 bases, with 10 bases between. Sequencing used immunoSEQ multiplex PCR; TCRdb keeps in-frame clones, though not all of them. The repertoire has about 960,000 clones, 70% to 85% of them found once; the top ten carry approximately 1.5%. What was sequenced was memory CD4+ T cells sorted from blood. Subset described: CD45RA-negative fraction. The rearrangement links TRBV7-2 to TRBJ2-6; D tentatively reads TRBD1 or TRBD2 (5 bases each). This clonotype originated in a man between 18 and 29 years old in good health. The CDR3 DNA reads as TGTGCCAGCCCCGAGGGGTGGGCCAACGTCCTGACTTTC. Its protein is CASPEGWANVLTF. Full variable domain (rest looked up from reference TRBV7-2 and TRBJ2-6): GAGVSQSPSNKVTEKGKDVELRCDPISGHTALYWYRQSLGQGLEFLIYFQGNSAPDKSGLPSDRFSAERTGGSVSTLTIQRTQQEDSAVYLCASPEGWANVLTFGAGSRLTVL.